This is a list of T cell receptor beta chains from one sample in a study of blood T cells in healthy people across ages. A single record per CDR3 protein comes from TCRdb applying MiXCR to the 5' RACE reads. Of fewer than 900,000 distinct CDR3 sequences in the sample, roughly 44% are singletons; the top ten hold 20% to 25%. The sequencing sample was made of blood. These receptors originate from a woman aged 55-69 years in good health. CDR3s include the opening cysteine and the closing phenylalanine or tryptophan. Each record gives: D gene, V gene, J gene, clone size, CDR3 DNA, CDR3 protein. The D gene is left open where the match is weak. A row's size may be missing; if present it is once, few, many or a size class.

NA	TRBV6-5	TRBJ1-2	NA	TGTACCAGCAGGCAACAGGGAGGCTATGGCTACACCTTC	CTSRQQGGYGYTF
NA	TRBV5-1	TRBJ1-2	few	TGCGCCAGCAGCTTGGCCACCATAGAGGGCAGCAGCGGCTACACCTTC	CASSLATIEGSSGYTF
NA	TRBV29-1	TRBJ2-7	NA	TGCAGCGGGGGGACGGATAACTACGAGCAGTACTTC	CSGGTDNYEQYF
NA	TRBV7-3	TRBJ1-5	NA	TGTGCCAGCAGTTTAAGGGGGAGTAGCAATCAGCCCCAGCATTTT	CASSLRGSSNQPQHF
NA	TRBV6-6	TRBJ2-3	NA	TGTGCCAGCAACCGTTCGGGCAAGGGGACAGATACGCAGTATTTT	CASNRSGKGTDTQYF
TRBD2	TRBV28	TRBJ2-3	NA	TGTGCCAGCCCCCCGGGGGGGAGGGGTAGCACAGATACGCAGTATTTT	CASPPGGRGSTDTQYF
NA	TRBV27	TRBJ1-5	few	TGTGCCAGCAGTCTACGAAAAACAGGGAGGAAGGGCAATCAGCCCCAGCATTTT	CASSLRKTGRKGNQPQHF
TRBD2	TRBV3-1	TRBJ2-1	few	TGTGCCAGCAGCCAAGATAGGACTAGCGGGGGTGATGAGCAGTTCTTC	CASSQDRTSGGDEQFF
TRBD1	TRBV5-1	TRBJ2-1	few	TGCGCCAGCAGCCGGCGCCGGGACAGCTACAATGAGCAGTTCTTC	CASSRRRDSYNEQFF
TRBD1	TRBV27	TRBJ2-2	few	TGTGCCAGCACCCAGGGCCAGGGGGCTGTAAGGGAGCTGTTTTTT	CASTQGQGAVRELFF
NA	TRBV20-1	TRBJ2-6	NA	TGCAGTGCTCGGCAACCTTTTGAATCTGGGGCCAACGTCCTGACTTTC	CSARQPFESGANVLTF
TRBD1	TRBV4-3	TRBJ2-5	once	TGCGCCAGCAGCCGGGTTGTTTTTGGACAGGGCTACAATGAGCAGTACTTC	CASSRVVFGQGYNEQYF
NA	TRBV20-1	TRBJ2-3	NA	TGCAGTGCTAGCGCCGGGACTACGCAGTATTTT	CSASAGTTQYF
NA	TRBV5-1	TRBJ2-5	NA	TGCGCCAGCAGTCCGGAGGGAAGGGGGCTTATCGCTGAGCAGTACTTC	CASSPEGRGLIAEQYF
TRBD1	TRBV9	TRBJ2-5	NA	TGTGCCAGCAGCAAGGGGACAGGGGGCGCGGAGACCCAGTACTTC	CASSKGTGGAETQYF